This TCR beta chain came from a study of OX40 agonist ivuxolimab in advanced cancers. Study context: Given to patients was ivuxolimab, an agonistic anti-OX40 (CD134) antibody. Partial responses were observed in three patients, of whom one had hepatocellular carcinoma and two had cutaneous melanoma. Whole-study results and caveats: Low normalized clonal expansion also occurred in some nonresponding patients. Within 6 weeks, CD4+ and CD8+ blood T cells expanded clonally at 0.1 to 3.0 mg/kg.

The germline CDR1 and CDR2 sequences are SGDLS and YYNGEE. Trimming took off 4 bases at V and 1 base at J, with 13 bases between the two ends. There are 15 residues in the CDR3. Some clones are missing from TCRdb's copy, which holds only in-frame ones; the method was immunoSEQ multiplex PCR. Among tens of thousands of clones listed, approximately 80% were seen once. About this clone itself: Its antigen remains unknown.

This chain links TRBV9 with TRBJ2-3; D might be TRBD1 (5 bases). This TCR derives from an adult with an advanced solid tumor such as melanoma, head and neck, liver or kidney cancer. This sample comprised CD4+ or CD8+ T cells sorted from blood, obtained in a trial of the OX40 agonist ivuxolimab. CDR3 sequence reads: CASSPDGRGTDTQYF. The CDR3 region has the DNA TGTGCCAGCAGCCCAGACGGCAGGGGCACAGATACGCAGTATTTT.